The 27 T cell receptor beta chains presented below share a single source sample, sequenced in a study of OX40 agonist ivuxolimab in advanced cancers. Sequencing used immunoSEQ multiplex PCR; TCRdb keeps in-frame clones, though not all of them. The sample has some 52,000 clones; around 80% are singletons. Sample: CD4+ or CD8+ T cells sorted from blood, taken in a trial of the OX40 agonist ivuxolimab. The source of these receptors is an adult with an advanced solid tumor such as melanoma, head and neck, liver or kidney cancer.

The rearrangement joins TRBV28 to TRBJ2-1; TRBD1 matches 9 bases. Germline V gene lookup returns CDR1 MDHEN and CDR2 SYDVKM. V dropped 6 bases and J dropped 6; count of bases not matched to a gene: 12. CDR3 length equals 16 residues. The CDR3 nucleotides are TGTGCCAGCAGCGAAGGCCCACAGGGGGCCGGCAATGAGCAGTTCTTC. Protein sequence: CASSEGPQGAGNEQFF.

The V gene is TRBV11-2, the J gene TRBJ2-5; no firm D call. Trimming left V 2 bases short and J 4 bases short, with 5 bases between. CDR3 size: 12 residues. Germline CDR1 reads SGHAT; CDR2 reads FQNNGV. CDR3 in amino acids: CASSLNSETQYF. CDR3 nucleotide sequence: TGTGCCAGCAGCTTAAATTCAGAGACCCAGTACTTC.

This clone appeared a single time. The chain joins TRBV2 to TRBJ1-1; 7 nucleotides line up with TRBD1. V lost 6 bases to trimming and J lost 1 base; unmatched junction nucleotides: 5. The germline CDR1 and CDR2 sequences are SNHLY and FYNNEI. CDR3 length: 14 residues. CDR3 loop: CASRQGGSNTEAFF. The CDR3 region has the DNA TGTGCCAGCAGGCAAGGGGGCTCGAACACTGAAGCTTTCTTT.

This rearrangement joins TRBV5-4 to TRBJ2-1; no definite D call. The CDR3 is 14 residues long. Looked up from germline, CDR1 is SGHNT and CDR2 is YYREEE (reference sequence). Between the trimmed V and J ends, which lost 1 base and 0 bases, there was a span of 5 bases. The CDR3 nucleotides read TGTGCCAGCAGCTTGTGGGGCTCCTACAATGAGCAGTTCTTC. Encoded protein: CASSLWGSYNEQFF.

The CDR3 nucleotides read TGCAGCGTTTTACTGGCCGAAACCCCGCGGGCTGAAGCTTTCTTT. Protein sequence: CSVLLAETPRAEAFF. This chain uses TRBV29-1 with TRBJ1-1, with D unclear. This CDR3 has 15 residues. The V gene lost 5 bases and the J gene lost 6 bases, with 22 bases spanning the gap. From germline, CDR1 is SQVTM and CDR2 ANQGSEA.

This clone was counted once. The chain has TRBV19 and TRBJ1-4; a weak D match, TRBD1 (5 bases). The V end was cut by 2 bases, the J end by 2 bases, with 9 bases between. Germline V CDR1 and CDR2: LNHDA, SQIVND (reference sequence). The CDR3 loop spans 15 amino acids. For the CDR3, the DNA is TGTGCCAGTAGTATACCAGGGAGGACTAATGAAAAACTGTTTTTT. It is translated as CASSIPGRTNEKLFF.

This chain joins TRBV14 and TRBJ2-1; no reliable D call. The length of the CDR3 is 13 residues. Germline V lookup: CDR1 SGHDN, CDR2 FVKESK. Trimming took off 3 bases at V and 9 bases at J, with 12 bases between the two ends. Here the CDR3 DNA reads TGTGCCAGCAGCCAGTTTCTAGTGGGTGAGCAGTTCTTC. Amino acid sequence: CASSQFLVGEQFF.

The rearrangement links TRBV2 to TRBJ2-2; D tentatively fits TRBD1 or TRBD2 (5 bases each). V lost 8 bases to trimming and J lost 3 bases, with 13 bases between them. Germline lookup yields CDR1 SNHLY and CDR2 FYNNEI. The CDR3 sequence is 14 residues long. Here the CDR3 DNA reads TGTGCCAGCTTCTCAGGGAGCCACACCGGGGAGCTGTTTTTT. Translating it yields CASFSGSHTGELFF.

Regarding this clone: The junction shows a germline mismatch at one end, possibly a read error. CDR3 DNA: TGCGCCAGCAGCTTGACCTTGGGAGCTGAGGCTTTCTTT. It codes for CASSLTLGAEAFF. The chain couples TRBV5-1 to TRBJ1-1; the D is unclear. CDR1 is SGHRS, CDR2 YFSETQ, per germline. The CDR3 contains 13 residues.

The CDR3 sequence is CASSYSSNRGNGYTF. CDR3 nucleotides: TGTGCCAGCAGTTACTCGAGCAACAGGGGAAATGGCTACACCTTC. V usage is TRBV6-5 and J usage is TRBJ1-2, with 7 bases aligning to TRBD1. The CDR3 sequence is 15 residues long. Trimming took 0 bases from V and 6 from J; bases not matched to a gene: 7. The germline gives CDR1 MNHEY, CDR2 SVGAGI.

CDR3 residues: CASSGPSGGYEQYF. CDR3 DNA sequence: TGTGCCAGCAGCGGACCTAGCGGGGGCTACGAGCAGTACTTC. This chain joins TRBV9 and TRBJ2-7; TRBD2 agrees at 10 bases. V lost 3 bases and J lost 3; bases outside the gene matches: 3. CDR1 is SGDLS, CDR2 YYNGEE, per germline. CDR3 length equals 14 residues.

About this clone: This sample also contains other DNA sequences that code for the same CDR3. The genes are TRBV9 and TRBJ1-2; 7 nucleotides agree with TRBD1. Germline-derived CDR1 and CDR2 are SGDLS and YYNGEE. This CDR3 has 16 residues. Trimming removed 0 bases from V and 4 bases from J; junction bases left unmatched: 9. CDR3 sequence: CASSVGAGGRGYGYTF. DNA for the CDR3: TGTGCCAGCAGCGTAGGGGCAGGGGGTCGGGGCTATGGCTACACCTTC.

This clone was recorded once. The chain links TRBV7-8 to TRBJ2-5; TRBD2 matches 7 bases. Germline V CDR1 and CDR2: SGHVS, FQNEAQ. The CDR3 covers 14 residues. The junction had 5 bases not matched to a gene; V was cut back by 5 bases and J by 2 bases. CDR3 in DNA: TGTGCCAGCAGCCCCGGGAGGCAGCAAGAGACCCAGTACTTC. This sequence encodes CASSPGRQQETQYF. Filled out from reference TRBV7-8 and TRBJ2-5, the complete variable domain reads GAGVSQSPRYKVAKRGQDVALRCDPISGHVSLFWYQQALGQGPEFLTYFQNEAQLDKSGLPSDRFFAERPEGSVSTLKIQRTQQEDSAVYLCASSPGRQQETQYFGPGTRLLVL.

The gene calls are TRBV7-2 and TRBJ1-2; D is perhaps TRBD1 (6 bases). Germline V gene data show CDR1 as SGHTA and CDR2 as FQGNSA. The CDR3 spans 13 residues. The germline V and J ends were trimmed by 5 bases and 2 bases, with 9 bases remaining between them. In DNA, the CDR3 is TGTGCCAGCAGCATAGACAGGAACTATGGCTACACCTTC. This codes for CASSIDRNYGYTF.

The V gene is TRBV5-8, the J gene TRBJ2-7; a weak D match, TRBD2 (6 bases). Trimming stripped 4 bases from V and 3 bases from J, with 14 bases between. Per the germline V gene, CDR1 is SGHTS and CDR2 is YDEGEE. This CDR3 region has 14 residues. The CDR3 nucleotides read TGTGCCAGCAGCGCGGGGACGGGGAACTACGAGCAGTACTTC. Translated, it gives CASSAGTGNYEQYF.

The chain recombines TRBV5-1 with TRBJ1-2; TRBD1 might be the D (6 bases). CDR3 length: 17 residues. CDR1 and CDR2 (germline): SGHRS, YFSETQ. V lost 0 bases to trimming and J lost 2 bases, with 17 bases between them. This CDR3 is CASSLGRPGQKNYGYTF. The CDR3 DNA sequence: TGCGCCAGCAGCTTGGGTCGTCCCGGACAGAAAAACTATGGCTACACCTTC.

The chain recombines TRBV27 with TRBJ2-3; D is unclear. Germline-derived CDR1 and CDR2 are MNHEY and SMNVEV (reference sequence). This CDR3 has 11 residues. Trimming took off 6 bases at V and 4 bases at J, with 5 bases between the two ends. This chain's CDR3 is CASRTADTQYF. CDR3 coding DNA: TGTGCCAGCAGAACGGCAGATACGCAGTATTTT.

V and J are TRBV6-6 and TRBJ1-3; 7 bases match TRBD1. CDR1 is MNHNY, CDR2 SVGAGI, per germline (reference sequence). The trim removed 5 bases at V and 0 bases at J, leaving 1 base unmatched. This CDR3 comprises 14 residues. CDR3 nucleotides: TGTGCCAGCAGTGGGACAGCCTCTGGAAACACCATATATTTT. Translating gives CASSGTASGNTIYF.

The sample holds a few counts of this clone. V gene TRBV9 combines with J gene TRBJ1-1, with 8 bases lining up with TRBD1. With V trimmed by 6 bases and J by 4 bases, 5 bases remained unmatched. Germline CDR1 SGDLS, CDR2 YYNGEE. CDR3 length equals 13 residues. Here the CDR3 reads CASNRQGSTEAFF. The DNA of the CDR3 is TGTGCCAGCAATAGACAGGGGAGCACTGAAGCTTTCTTT.

The chain couples TRBV2 to TRBJ1-5; TRBD1 is a possible D gene (6 bases). Trimming removed 3 bases at V and 2 bases at J, with 11 bases between. This CDR3 contains 15 residues. The germline gives CDR1 SNHLY, CDR2 FYNNEI. The chain's CDR3 is CASSEGAGGNQPQHF. CDR3 coding DNA: TGTGCCAGCAGTGAGGGGGCGGGAGGCAATCAGCCCCAGCATTTT.

The chain is built from TRBV5-1 and TRBJ2-5; D possibly corresponds to TRBD1 (6 bases). Trimming shortened V by 0 bases and J by 3 bases, and 9 bases separated the two germline ends. The germline V gene encodes CDR1 SGHRS and CDR2 YFSETQ. This CDR3 is 14 amino acids long. This CDR3 is CASSLAGAEETQYF. CDR3 nucleotides: TGCGCCAGCAGCTTGGCAGGGGCGGAAGAGACCCAGTACTTC.

The V call is TRBV6-5, the J call TRBJ2-1, with a tentative D call TRBD1 (6 bases). The V and J ends lost 8 bases and 7 bases respectively, with 12 bases between them. CDR1 is MNHEY and CDR2 is SVGAGI in the germline V gene. The CDR3 contains 12 residues. The CDR3 spells CASLGAGNEQFF. CDR3 coding DNA: TGTGCCAGCCTGGGGGCGGGTAATGAGCAGTTCTTC.

DNA for the CDR3: TGTGCCAGCAGCTTAGCCGGGACAGGGAACACCGGGGAGCTGTTTTTT. Translated, it gives CASSLAGTGNTGELFF. V and J are TRBV7-7 and TRBJ2-2, with 8 nucleotides matching TRBD1. This CDR3 contains 16 residues. J gave up 1 base and V 0 bases, and 1 base lay outside the gene matches. CDR1 and CDR2 (germline): SSHAT, FNYEAQ (reference sequence). The full variable domain, rest sourced from reference TRBV7-7 and TRBJ2-2, is GAGVSQSPRYKVTKRGQDVTLRCDPISSHATLYWYQQALGQGPEFLTYFNYEAQPDKSGLPSDRFSAERPEGSISTLTIQRTEQRDSAMYRCASSLAGTGNTGELFFGEGSRLTVL.

The chain recombines TRBV7-9 with TRBJ2-3, with unresolved D. Trimming removed 2 bases at V and 1 base at J, with 4 bases between. The CDR3 runs to 13 residues. Germline loops: CDR1 SEHNR, CDR2 FQNEAQ (reference sequence). The CDR3 sequence is CASSLIGTDTQYF. For the CDR3, the DNA is TGTGCCAGCAGCTTAATTGGCACAGATACGCAGTATTTT.

The gene calls are TRBV7-6 and TRBJ1-4, with no clear D. The CDR3 spans 11 residues. The V gene's germline CDR1 is SGHVS and CDR2 FNYEAQ. V dropped 4 bases and J dropped 8 bases, with 5 bases sitting between them. Written as DNA, the CDR3 is TGTGCCAGCAGCTCAGCGGAAAAACTGTTTTTT. Translation: CASSSAEKLFF.

The rearrangement uses TRBV7-8 and TRBJ1-1; no clear D gene. Trimming pared 8 bases from V and 1 base from J, leaving 11 bases between. The CDR3 covers 13 residues. Germline-derived CDR1 and CDR2 are SGHVS and FQNEAQ. CDR3 in DNA: TGTGCCAGCCTCCCCGTCGGGAACACTGAAGCTTTCTTT. Translated: CASLPVGNTEAFF. The full variable domain, in which reference TRBV7-8 and TRBJ1-1 provide the parts outside the CDR3, is GAGVSQSPRYKVAKRGQDVALRCDPISGHVSLFWYQQALGQGPEFLTYFQNEAQLDKSGLPSDRFFAERPEGSVSTLKIQRTQQEDSAVYLCASLPVGNTEAFFGQGTRLTVV.

In DNA form, the CDR3 reads TGTGCCAGCAGCCGGGACCCCCAAAGGGGCACTGAAGCTTTCTTT. It specifies CASSRDPQRGTEAFF. The rearrangement links TRBV5-8 to TRBJ1-1, with D maybe TRBD1 (5 bases). CDR1 and CDR2 (germline): SGHTS, YDEGEE. Trimming took off 4 bases at V and 4 bases at J, with 17 bases between the two ends. This CDR3 contains 15 residues.